Listed below are T cell receptor beta chains from one sample, sequenced in a study of T-cell reconstitution after alpha-beta-depleted transplantation in children. TCRdb reanalysed the PCR reads using MiXCR and keeps one entry per CDR3 protein. The sample gives 450,000 to 600,000 distinct CDR3 sequences, 10% to 15% of which show up once; over 2% is in the top ten. The sample consisted of PBMCs, mostly from graft donor cells, taken 360 days after TCRalphabeta/CD19-depleted stem cell transplant. Receptors were obtained from a male patient younger than 18 who had a stem cell transplant for acute myeloid leukemia, so the T cells may come from the graft donor. The CDR3 runs from the conserved cysteine through the conserved F or W. The D gene is left open where the match is weak. Clone size is not always given. Where it is, it says once, few, many or a class for expanded clones.

TRBV15	many	TRBJ2-7	.	CATSEQLVANYEQYF	TGTGCCACCAGCGAGCAGCTAGTCGCAAATTACGAGCAGTACTTC
TRBV29-1	.	TRBJ1-4	.	CSARTAVATNEKLFF	TGCAGCGCAAGAACAGCAGTTGCAACTAATGAAAAACTGTTTTTT
TRBV15	.	TRBJ2-1	.	CATSREAVGEQFF	TGTGCCACCAGCAGAGAAGCGGTTGGTGAGCAGTTCTTC
TRBV20-1	.	TRBJ2-7	.	CSATSIREQYF	TGCAGTGCTACCTCTATACGCGAGCAGTACTTC
TRBV7-2	few	TRBJ2-5	TRBD2	CASSFPAGGNQETQYF	TGTGCCAGCAGCTTTCCAGCGGGAGGGAACCAAGAGACCCAGTACTTC
TRBV6-5	many	TRBJ2-7	.	CASSYSRVTSYEQYF	TGTGCCAGCAGTTACTCGAGGGTTACCTCCTACGAGCAGTACTTC
TRBV4-2	.	TRBJ2-2	TRBD2	CASSQAFLAGANTGELFF	TGTGCCAGCAGCCAAGCATTCCTAGCGGGAGCGAACACCGGGGAGCTGTTTTTT
TRBV7-2	many	TRBJ2-1	.	CASSLGALNEQFF	TGTGCCAGCAGCTTAGGGGCCTTAAATGAGCAGTTCTTC
TRBV5-1	many	TRBJ2-1	.	CASSLVPGPRLVVPNNEQFF	TGCGCCAGCAGCTTGGTCCCAGGCCCCCGACTAGTAGTGCCCAACAATGAGCAGTTCTTC
TRBV28	.	TRBJ2-1	TRBD2	CASSLLAGTQFF	TGTGCCAGCAGTCTCCTAGCGGGAACGCAGTTCTTC
TRBV28	.	TRBJ2-1	TRBD1	CASSFPDRALDDQFF	TGTGCCAGCAGTTTTCCAGACAGGGCTCTCGATGATCAGTTCTTC
TRBV9	.	TRBJ2-7	TRBD2	CASSVEAGTLAGESYEQYF	TGTGCCAGCAGCGTAGAGGCAGGGACACTAGCGGGAGAATCGTACGAGCAGTACTTC
TRBV6-1	few	TRBJ2-3	TRBD1	CASSRYLGTGRTDTQYF	TGTGCCAGCAGTCGCTACCTCGGGACAGGGAGGACAGATACGCAGTATTTT
TRBV28	many	TRBJ2-7	TRBD2	CASSLIAGGLTYEQYF	TGTGCCAGCAGTTTAATAGCGGGAGGACTTACCTACGAGCAGTACTTC
TRBV4-3	many	TRBJ2-7	.	CASSQDMASEYYEQYF	TGCGCCAGCAGCCAAGATATGGCTAGCGAGTACTACGAGCAGTACTTC
TRBV2	.	TRBJ1-1	TRBD1	CASSDRDRVSNTEAFF	TGTGCCAGCAGTGATAGGGACAGGGTTTCGAACACTGAAGCTTTCTTT
TRBV4-2	.	TRBJ2-7	.	CASSQDPATAYEQYF	TGTGCCAGCAGCCAAGATCCAGCCACTGCCTACGAGCAGTACTTC
TRBV5-1	.	TRBJ2-7	TRBD1	CASGGGTGTYEQYF	TGCGCCAGCGGGGGTGGGACAGGGACCTACGAGCAGTACTTC
TRBV9	few	TRBJ2-2	TRBD1	CASSYGQGPTGELFF	TGTGCCAGCAGCTATGGACAGGGGCCCACCGGGGAGCTGTTTTTT
TRBV12-3/TRBV12-4	many	TRBJ2-1	.	CASSLHSTNEQFF	TGTGCCAGCAGTTTGCACTCCACCAATGAGCAGTTCTTC
TRBV4-2	.	TRBJ2-4	.	CASSQVGVSGVKNIQYF	TGTGCCAGCAGCCAAGTTGGGGTTAGCGGAGTCAAAAACATTCAGTACTTC
TRBV6-2/TRBV6-3	few	TRBJ2-7	.	CASSYRAGIPYEQYF	TGTGCCAGCAGTTACCGGGCAGGGATCCCCTACGAGCAGTACTTC
TRBV6-2/TRBV6-3	.	TRBJ2-4	.	CASSYFGSSKNIQYF	TGTGCCAGCAGTTACTTCGGGAGTTCCAAAAACATTCAGTACTTC
TRBV20-1	.	TRBJ2-7	.	CSARHSQYYEQYF	TGCAGTGCTAGGCACAGCCAATACTACGAGCAGTACTTC
TRBV6-2/TRBV6-3	many	TRBJ2-5	TRBD1	CASRQTGKETQYF	TGTGCCAGCAGGCAGACAGGGAAAGAGACCCAGTACTTC
TRBV10-3	.	TRBJ1-2	.	CAISESSRGNFYGYTF	TGTGCCATCAGTGAGTCGAGCAGGGGCAATTTTTATGGCTACACCTTC
TRBV10-3	.	TRBJ2-1	.	CAIKESYTEVYNEQFF	TGTGCCATCAAGGAAAGCTACACGGAGGTTTACAATGAGCAGTTCTTC
TRBV3-1	.	TRBJ1-1	.	CASSHTGTMNTEAFF	TGTGCCAGCAGCCATACAGGTACCATGAACACTGAAGCTTTCTTT
TRBV19	few	TRBJ2-7	.	CASSITITYEQYF	TGTGCCAGTAGTATTACGATCACCTACGAGCAGTACTTC
TRBV20-1	.	TRBJ1-2	.	CSARRGDGYTF	TGCAGTGCTAGACGAGGGGATGGCTACACCTTC
TRBV5-1	.	TRBJ2-7	.	CASSWISAPSSYEQYF	TGCGCCAGCAGCTGGATTAGTGCCCCGAGCTCCTACGAGCAGTACTTC
TRBV28	many	TRBJ2-7	TRBD1	CASSLLSVGTGSSYEQYF	TGTGCCAGCAGTTTATTATCAGTAGGGACAGGAAGCTCCTACGAGCAGTACTTC
TRBV3-1	few	TRBJ2-2	.	CASRLLTGELFF	TGTGCCAGCAGACTCCTGACCGGGGAGCTGTTTTTT
TRBV7-9	many	TRBJ2-2	.	CASSFNLNTGELFF	TGTGCCAGCAGCTTTAATCTGAACACCGGGGAGCTGTTTTTT
TRBV10-3	few	TRBJ2-7	TRBD2	CAISELGGLAGIEQYF	TGTGCCATCAGTGAGCTAGGGGGACTAGCGGGAATCGAGCAGTACTTC
TRBV28	few	TRBJ2-1	TRBD1	CASSSSGQGNNEQFF	TGTGCCAGCAGTTCATCGGGACAGGGAAACAATGAGCAGTTCTTC
TRBV5-1	few	TRBJ2-2	TRBD1	CASSAGQGGDTGELFF	TGCGCCAGCAGCGCCGGACAGGGGGGGGACACCGGGGAGCTGTTTTTT
TRBV18	.	TRBJ2-1	TRBD1	CASSRGTGSDEQFF	TGTGCCAGCTCACGCGGGACAGGGTCCGATGAGCAGTTCTTC
TRBV7-3	few	TRBJ2-3	TRBD1	CASSGTGSSTDTQYF	TGTGCCAGCAGCGGGACAGGGTCTAGCACAGATACGCAGTATTTT
TRBV2	few	TRBJ2-1	.	CAGREGVSSYNEQFF	TGTGCCGGGAGGGAGGGGGTGAGCTCCTACAATGAGCAGTTCTTC
TRBV20-1	few	TRBJ2-6	TRBD1	CSARVLVRGLGANVLTF	TGCAGTGCTAGAGTCCTAGTCAGGGGGCTTGGGGCCAACGTCCTGACTTTC
TRBV6-2/TRBV6-3	few	TRBJ2-7	TRBD2	CASSYEAGVFSYEQYF	TGTGCCAGCAGTTACGAGGCGGGAGTCTTCTCCTACGAGCAGTACTTC
TRBV25-1	many	TRBJ2-7	TRBD2	CASSEYGGRLPYEQYF	TGTGCCAGCAGTGAATACGGCGGGAGGCTACCCTACGAGCAGTACTTC
TRBV3-1	few	TRBJ2-7	.	CASSQRYGRGYEQYF	TGTGCCAGCAGCCAACGATACGGGAGAGGGTACGAGCAGTACTTC
TRBV20-1	few	TRBJ2-7	.	CSARDLGEFSEEQYF	TGCAGTGCTAGAGATCTTGGAGAGTTCTCCGAGGAGCAGTACTTC
TRBV11-1	few	TRBJ2-2	.	CASSFPGAGVYTGELFF	TGTGCCAGCAGCTTCCCGGGGGCGGGAGTATATACCGGGGAGCTGTTTTTT
TRBV7-2	.	TRBJ1-2	.	CASSLLQAGNFNYGYTF	TGTGCCAGCAGCTTACTACAGGCCGGAAATTTTAACTATGGCTACACCTTC
TRBV7-9	many	TRBJ2-7	TRBD1	CASSPRQGESYEQYF	TGTGCCAGCAGCCCTCGACAGGGGGAGTCCTACGAGCAGTACTTC
TRBV14	few	TRBJ2-1	TRBD2	CASSQVASGRPPYNEQFF	TGTGCCAGCAGCCAAGTTGCTAGCGGGAGGCCTCCCTACAATGAGCAGTTCTTC
TRBV2	.	TRBJ1-2	.	CASSEWAGEDGYTF	TGTGCCAGCAGTGAATGGGCAGGGGAGGATGGCTACACCTTC
TRBV11-2	.	TRBJ2-5	.	CASSFRDAQETQYF	TGTGCCAGCAGCTTCCGGGACGCACAAGAGACCCAGTACTTC
TRBV3-1	few	TRBJ1-4	.	CASSNRDANEKLFF	TGTGCCAGCAGCAACCGGGACGCTAATGAAAAACTGTTTTTT
TRBV19	few	TRBJ1-1	TRBD1	CASSIPGQWNTEAFF	TGTGCCAGTAGTATCCCGGGACAGTGGAACACTGAAGCTTTCTTT
TRBV20-1	once	TRBJ2-4	TRBD1	CSANRQGLAKNIQYF	TGCAGTGCCAACCGACAGGGCTTAGCCAAAAACATTCAGTACTTC
TRBV6-2/TRBV6-3	few	TRBJ2-4	.	CAAGSGNIQYF	TGTGCCGCCGGGTCGGGGAACATTCAGTACTTC
TRBV5-5	.	TRBJ2-5	.	CASSFPGTVVETQYF	TGTGCCAGCAGCTTCCCTGGGACGGTGGTGGAGACCCAGTACTTC